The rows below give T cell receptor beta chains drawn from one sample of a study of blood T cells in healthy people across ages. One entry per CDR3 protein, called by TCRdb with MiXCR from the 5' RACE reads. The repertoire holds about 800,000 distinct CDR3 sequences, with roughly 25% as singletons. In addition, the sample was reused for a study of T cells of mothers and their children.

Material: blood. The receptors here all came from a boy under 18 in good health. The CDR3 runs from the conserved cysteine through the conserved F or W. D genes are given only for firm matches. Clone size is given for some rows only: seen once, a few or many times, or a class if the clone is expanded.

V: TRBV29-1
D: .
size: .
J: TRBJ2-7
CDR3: CSVERGANEQYF
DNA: TGCAGCGTTGAACGGGGGGCCAACGAGCAGTACTTC

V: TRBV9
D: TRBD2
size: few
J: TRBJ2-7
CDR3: CASSVRTSGYEQYF
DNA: TGTGCCAGCAGCGTACGGACTAGCGGTTACGAGCAGTACTTC

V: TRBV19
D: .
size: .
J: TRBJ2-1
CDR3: CASSMPAGEQFF
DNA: TGTGCCAGTAGTATGCCAGCGGGTGAGCAGTTCTTC

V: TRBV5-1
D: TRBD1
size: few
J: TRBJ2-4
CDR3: CASSLTGTGENIQYF
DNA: TGCGCCAGCAGCCTGACCGGGACAGGGGAAAACATTCAGTACTTC

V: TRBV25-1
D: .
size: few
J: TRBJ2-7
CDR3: CASNRDAGYEQYF
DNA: TGTGCCAGCAACCGGGACGCCGGCTACGAGCAGTACTTC

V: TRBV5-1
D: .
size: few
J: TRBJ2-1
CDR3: CASSLGSYSDHEQFF
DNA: TGCGCCAGCAGCTTGGGGTCCTATAGCGACCATGAGCAGTTCTTC

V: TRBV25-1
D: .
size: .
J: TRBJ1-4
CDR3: CASSETGTVEKLFF
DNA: TGTGCCAGCAGTGAAACCGGGACTGTTGAAAAACTGTTTTTT

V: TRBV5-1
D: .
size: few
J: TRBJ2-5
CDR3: CASSLAGAREETQYF
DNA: TGCGCCAGCAGCTTGGCCGGTGCTAGAGAAGAGACCCAGTACTTC

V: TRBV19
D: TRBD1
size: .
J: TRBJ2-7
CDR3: CASSITGTGGYEQYF
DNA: TGTGCCAGTAGTATCACCGGGACAGGGGGCTACGAGCAGTACTTC

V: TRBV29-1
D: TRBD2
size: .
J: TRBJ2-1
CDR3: CSVEGTSGGAGEQFF
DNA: TGCAGCGTTGAAGGCACTAGCGGGGGGGCAGGGGAGCAGTTCTTC

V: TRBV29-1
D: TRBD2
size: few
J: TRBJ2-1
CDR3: CSVEGTSGYNEQFF
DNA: TGCAGCGTTGAAGGGACTAGCGGCTACAATGAGCAGTTCTTC

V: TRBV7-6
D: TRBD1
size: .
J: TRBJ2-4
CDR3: CASSLADQGVIQYF
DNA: TGTGCCAGCAGCCTTGCCGATCAGGGGGTCATTCAGTACTTC

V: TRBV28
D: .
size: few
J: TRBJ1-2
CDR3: CASSRLQRNYGYTF
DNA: TGTGCCAGCAGCCGTCTACAACGAAACTATGGCTACACCTTC

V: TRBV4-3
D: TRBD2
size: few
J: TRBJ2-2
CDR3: CARSQVGLAGGELFF
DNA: TGCGCCCGCAGCCAAGTAGGCCTAGCGGGAGGGGAGCTGTTTTTT

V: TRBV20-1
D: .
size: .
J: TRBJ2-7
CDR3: CSARTGNYEQYF
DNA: TGCAGTGCTAGAACAGGGAACTACGAGCAGTACTTC

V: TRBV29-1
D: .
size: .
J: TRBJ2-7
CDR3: CSGSGGASDEQYF
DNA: TGCAGCGGTAGCGGAGGGGCATCGGACGAGCAGTACTTC

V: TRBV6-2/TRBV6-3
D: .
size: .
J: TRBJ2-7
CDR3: CASSTGTDRTFYEQYF
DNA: TGTGCCAGCAGTACAGGGACGGACCGGACTTTCTACGAGCAGTACTTC

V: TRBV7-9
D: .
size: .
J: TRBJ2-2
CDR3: CASSFRRETGELFF
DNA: TGTGCCAGCAGCTTTCGACGGGAGACCGGGGAGCTGTTTTTT

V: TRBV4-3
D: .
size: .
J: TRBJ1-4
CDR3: CASSQEPGLNEKLFF
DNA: TGCGCCAGCAGCCAAGAACCGGGCCTGAATGAAAAACTGTTTTTT

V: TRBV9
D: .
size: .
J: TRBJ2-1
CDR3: CASKQGGYNEQFF
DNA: TGTGCCAGCAAGCAGGGAGGCTACAATGAGCAGTTCTTC